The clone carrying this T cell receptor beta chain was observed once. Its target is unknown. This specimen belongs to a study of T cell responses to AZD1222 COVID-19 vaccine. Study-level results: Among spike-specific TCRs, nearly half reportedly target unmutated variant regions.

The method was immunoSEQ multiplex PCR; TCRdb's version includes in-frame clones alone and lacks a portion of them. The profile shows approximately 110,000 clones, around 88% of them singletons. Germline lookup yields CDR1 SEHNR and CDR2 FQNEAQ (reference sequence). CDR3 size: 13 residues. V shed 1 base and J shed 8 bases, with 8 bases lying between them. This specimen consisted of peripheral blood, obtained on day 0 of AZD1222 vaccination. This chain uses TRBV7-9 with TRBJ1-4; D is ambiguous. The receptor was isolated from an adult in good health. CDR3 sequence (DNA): TGTGCCAGCAGCTTAGGGGCCGGGGAAAAACTGTTTTTT. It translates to CASSLGAGEKLFF.